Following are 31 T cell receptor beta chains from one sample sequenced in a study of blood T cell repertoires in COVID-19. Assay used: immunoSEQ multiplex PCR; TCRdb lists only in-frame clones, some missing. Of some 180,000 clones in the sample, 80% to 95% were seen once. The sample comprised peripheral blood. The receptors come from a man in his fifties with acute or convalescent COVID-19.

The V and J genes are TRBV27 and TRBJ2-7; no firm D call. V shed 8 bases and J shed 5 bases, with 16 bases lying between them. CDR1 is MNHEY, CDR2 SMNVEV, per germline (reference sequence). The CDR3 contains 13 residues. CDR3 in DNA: TGTGCCAGCGGCTCCTCGGTTAGCCACGAGCAGTACTTC. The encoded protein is CASGSSVSHEQYF.

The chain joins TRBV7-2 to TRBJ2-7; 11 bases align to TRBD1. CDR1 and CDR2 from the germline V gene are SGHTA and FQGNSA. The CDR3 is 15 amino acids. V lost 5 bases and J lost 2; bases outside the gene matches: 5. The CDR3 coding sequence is TGTGCCAGCAGCCCGGGGACAGGGGGGGCCTACGAGCAGTACTTC. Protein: CASSPGTGGAYEQYF.

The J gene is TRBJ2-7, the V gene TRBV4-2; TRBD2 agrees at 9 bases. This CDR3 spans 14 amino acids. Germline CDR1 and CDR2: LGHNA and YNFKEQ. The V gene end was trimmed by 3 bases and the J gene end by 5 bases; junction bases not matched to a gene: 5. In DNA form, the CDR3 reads TGTGCCAGCAGCCAGTCTAGCGGGACGAACGAGCAGTACTTC. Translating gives CASSQSSGTNEQYF.

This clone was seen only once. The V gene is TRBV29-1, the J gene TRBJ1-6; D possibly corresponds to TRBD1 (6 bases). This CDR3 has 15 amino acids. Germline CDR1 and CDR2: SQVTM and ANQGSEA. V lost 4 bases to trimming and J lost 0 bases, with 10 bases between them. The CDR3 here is CSVATGSSYNSPLHF. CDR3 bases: TGCAGCGTTGCTACAGGGAGCTCCTATAATTCACCCCTCCACTTT. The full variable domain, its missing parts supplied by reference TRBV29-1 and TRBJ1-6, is SAVISQKPSRDICQRGTSLTIQCQVDSQVTMMFWYRQQPGQSLTLIATANQGSEATYESGFVIDKFPISRPNLTFSTLTVSNMSPEDSSIYLCSVATGSSYNSPLHFGNGTRLTVT.

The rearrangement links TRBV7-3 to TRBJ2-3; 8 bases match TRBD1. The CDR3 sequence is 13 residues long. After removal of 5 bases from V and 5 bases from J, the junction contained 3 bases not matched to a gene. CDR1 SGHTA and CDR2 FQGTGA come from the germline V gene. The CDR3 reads CASSNGQGDTQYF. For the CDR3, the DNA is TGTGCCAGCAGCAACGGACAGGGAGATACGCAGTATTTT.

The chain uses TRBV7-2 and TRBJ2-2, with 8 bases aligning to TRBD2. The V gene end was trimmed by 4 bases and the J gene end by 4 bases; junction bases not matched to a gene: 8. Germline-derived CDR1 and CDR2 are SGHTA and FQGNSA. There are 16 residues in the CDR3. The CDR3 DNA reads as TGTGCCAGCAGCTCCACCGGGACTAGTATCACCGGGGAGCTGTTTTTT. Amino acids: CASSSTGTSITGELFF.

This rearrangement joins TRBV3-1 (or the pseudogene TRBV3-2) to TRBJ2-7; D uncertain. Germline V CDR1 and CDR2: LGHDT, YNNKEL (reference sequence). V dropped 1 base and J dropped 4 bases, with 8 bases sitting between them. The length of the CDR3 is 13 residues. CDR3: CASSQGSLYEQYV. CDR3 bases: TGTGCCAGCAGCCAAGGGTCGCTATACGAGCAGTACGTC.

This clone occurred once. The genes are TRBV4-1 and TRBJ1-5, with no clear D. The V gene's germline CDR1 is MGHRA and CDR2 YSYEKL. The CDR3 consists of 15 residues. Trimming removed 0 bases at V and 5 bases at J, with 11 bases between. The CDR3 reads CASSQDDIKHQPQHF. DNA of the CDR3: TGCGCCAGCAGCCAAGATGACATCAAGCATCAGCCCCAGCATTTT.

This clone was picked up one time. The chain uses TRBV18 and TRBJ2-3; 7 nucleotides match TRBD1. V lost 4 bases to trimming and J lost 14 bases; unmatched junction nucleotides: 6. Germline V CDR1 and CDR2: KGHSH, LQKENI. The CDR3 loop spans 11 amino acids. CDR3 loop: CASSRDSEWYF. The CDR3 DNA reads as TGTGCCAGCTCACGGGACAGTGAGTGGTATTTT.

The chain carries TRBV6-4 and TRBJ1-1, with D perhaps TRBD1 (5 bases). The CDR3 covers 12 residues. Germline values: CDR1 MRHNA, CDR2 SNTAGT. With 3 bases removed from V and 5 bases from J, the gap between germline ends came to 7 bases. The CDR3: CASSDGGTEAFF. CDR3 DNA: TGTGCCAGCAGTGATGGGGGGACTGAAGCTTTCTTT.

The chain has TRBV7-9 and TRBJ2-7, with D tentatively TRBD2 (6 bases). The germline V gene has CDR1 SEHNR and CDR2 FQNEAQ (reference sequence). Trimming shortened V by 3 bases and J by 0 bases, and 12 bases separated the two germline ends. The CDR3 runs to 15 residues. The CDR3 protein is CASSFSGTHSYEQYV. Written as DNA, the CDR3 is TGTGCCAGCAGCTTTAGTGGGACTCACTCCTACGAGCAGTACGTC.

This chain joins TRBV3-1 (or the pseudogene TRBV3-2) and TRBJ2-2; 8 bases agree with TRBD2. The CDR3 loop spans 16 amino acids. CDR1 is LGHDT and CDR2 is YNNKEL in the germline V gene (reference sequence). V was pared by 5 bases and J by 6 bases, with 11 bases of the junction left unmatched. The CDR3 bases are TGTGCCAGCAGCAAGGGCCGCCAGCGGGGGCCCGGGGAGCTGTTTTTT. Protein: CASSKGRQRGPGELFF.

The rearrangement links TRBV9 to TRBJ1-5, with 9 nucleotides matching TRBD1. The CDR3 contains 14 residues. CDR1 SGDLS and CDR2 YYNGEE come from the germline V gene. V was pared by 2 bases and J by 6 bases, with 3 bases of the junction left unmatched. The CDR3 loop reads CASSVGTGSQPQHF. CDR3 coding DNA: TGTGCCAGCAGCGTGGGGACAGGGAGTCAGCCCCAGCATTTT.

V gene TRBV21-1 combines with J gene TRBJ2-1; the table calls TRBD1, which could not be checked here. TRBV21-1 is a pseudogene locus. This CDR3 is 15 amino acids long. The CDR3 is CAIPPGGAGYNEQFF. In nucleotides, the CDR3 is TGTGCCATCCCTCCAGGGGGCGCAGGATACAATGAGCAGTTCTTC.

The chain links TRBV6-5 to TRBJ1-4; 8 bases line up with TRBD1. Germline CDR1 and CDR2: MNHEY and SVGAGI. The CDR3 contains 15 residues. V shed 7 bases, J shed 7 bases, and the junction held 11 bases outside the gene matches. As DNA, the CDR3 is TGTGCCAGCAAGAGGTTAGGCAGGGGGCCTGAAAAACTGTTTTTT. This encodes CASKRLGRGPEKLFF.

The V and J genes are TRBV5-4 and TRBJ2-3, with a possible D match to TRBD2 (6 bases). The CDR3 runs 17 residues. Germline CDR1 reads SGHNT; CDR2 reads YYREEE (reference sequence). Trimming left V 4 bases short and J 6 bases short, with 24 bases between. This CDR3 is CASSPAAGGMVFDTQYF. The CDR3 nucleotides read TGTGCCAGCAGCCCGGCAGCCGGCGGGATGGTCTTTGATACGCAGTATTTT.

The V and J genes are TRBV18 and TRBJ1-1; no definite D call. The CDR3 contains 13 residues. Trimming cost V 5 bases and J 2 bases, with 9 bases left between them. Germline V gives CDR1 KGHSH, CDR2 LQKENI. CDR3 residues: CASSSGINTEAFF. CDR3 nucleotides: TGTGCCAGCTCATCAGGAATAAACACTGAAGCTTTCTTT.

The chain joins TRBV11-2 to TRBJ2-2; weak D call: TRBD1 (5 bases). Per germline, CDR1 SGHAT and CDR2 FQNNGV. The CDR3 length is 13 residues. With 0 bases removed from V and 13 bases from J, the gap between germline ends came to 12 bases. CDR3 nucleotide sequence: TGTGCCAGCAGCTTAGATCTTGCAGGGTGGCTGTTTTTT. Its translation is CASSLDLAGWLFF.

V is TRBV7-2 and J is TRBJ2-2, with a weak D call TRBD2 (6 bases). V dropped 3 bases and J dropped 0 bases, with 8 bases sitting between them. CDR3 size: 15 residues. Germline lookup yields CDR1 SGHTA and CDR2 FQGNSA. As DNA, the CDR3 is TGTGCCAGCAGCTTTGGGGGGACGAACACCGGGGAGCTGTTTTTT. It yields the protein CASSFGGTNTGELFF.

The DNA for the CDR3 is TGTGCCAGCAGTGCTCACAGGGGGCGAAGAACAGATACGCAGTATTTT. Protein sequence: CASSAHRGRRTDTQYF. The chain couples TRBV6-1 to TRBJ2-3; 9 bases agree with TRBD1. The V gene end was trimmed by 4 bases and the J gene end by 3 bases; junction bases not matched to a gene: 8. Germline CDR1 MNHNS, CDR2 SASEGT. CDR3 size: 16 residues.

CDR3 sequence: CASSPTGGQTNEKLFF. CDR3 nucleotide sequence: TGTGCCAGCAGCCCGACAGGGGGGCAGACTAATGAAAAACTGTTTTTT. This chain connects TRBV5-4 to TRBJ1-4; 9 positions match TRBD1. CDR1 is SGHNT, CDR2 YYREEE, per germline (reference sequence). V was pared by 4 bases and J by 2 bases, with 6 bases of the junction left unmatched. This CDR3 has 16 amino acids.

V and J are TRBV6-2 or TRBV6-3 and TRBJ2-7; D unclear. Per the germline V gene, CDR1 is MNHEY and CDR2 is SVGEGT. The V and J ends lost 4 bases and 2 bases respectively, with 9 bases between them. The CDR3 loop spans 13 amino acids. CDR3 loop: CASSWRRAYEQYV. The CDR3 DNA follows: TGTGCCAGCAGTTGGAGACGGGCCTACGAGCAGTACGTC.

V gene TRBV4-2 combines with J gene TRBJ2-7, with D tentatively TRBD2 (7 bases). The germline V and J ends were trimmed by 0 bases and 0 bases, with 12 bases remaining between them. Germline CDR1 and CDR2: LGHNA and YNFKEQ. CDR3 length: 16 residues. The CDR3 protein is CASSQEWRGHSYEQYF. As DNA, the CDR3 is TGTGCCAGCAGCCAAGAGTGGCGGGGGCACTCCTACGAGCAGTACTTC.

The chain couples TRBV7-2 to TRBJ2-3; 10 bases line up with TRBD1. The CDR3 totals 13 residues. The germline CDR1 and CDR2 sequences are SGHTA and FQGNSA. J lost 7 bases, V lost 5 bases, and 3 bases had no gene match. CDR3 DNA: TGTGCCAGCAGCCCGGGACAGGGGAATACGCAGTATTTT. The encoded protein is CASSPGQGNTQYF.

This CDR3 reads CASRSGDSYEQYF. The CDR3 DNA reads TGTGCCAGTCGTAGCGGTGACTCCTACGAGCAGTACTTC. The chain links TRBV7-8 to TRBJ2-7, with D possibly matching TRBD2 (6 bases). This CDR3 region has 13 residues. V lost 9 bases to trimming and J lost 0 bases, with 12 bases between them. CDR1 and CDR2 from the germline V gene are SGHVS and FQNEAQ.

The chain's CDR3 is CASSQDGLSSYNEQFF. The CDR3 DNA reads TGTGCCAGCAGCCAAGACGGACTAAGCTCCTACAATGAGCAGTTCTTC. This chain links TRBV14 with TRBJ2-1, with D maybe TRBD2 (6 bases). Trimming removed 0 bases at V and 0 bases at J, with 9 bases between. Germline CDR1 is SGHDN and CDR2 is FVKESK. The CDR3 consists of 16 residues.

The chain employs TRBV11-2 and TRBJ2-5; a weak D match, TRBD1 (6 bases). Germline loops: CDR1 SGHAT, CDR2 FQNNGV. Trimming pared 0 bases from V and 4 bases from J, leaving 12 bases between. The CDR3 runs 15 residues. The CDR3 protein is CASSLDAGEGETQYF. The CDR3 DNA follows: TGTGCCAGCAGCTTAGATGCAGGGGAAGGAGAGACCCAGTACTTC.

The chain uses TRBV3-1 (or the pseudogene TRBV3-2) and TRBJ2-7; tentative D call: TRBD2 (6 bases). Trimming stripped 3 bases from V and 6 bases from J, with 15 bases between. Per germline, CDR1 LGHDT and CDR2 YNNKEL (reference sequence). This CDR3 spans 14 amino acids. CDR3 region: CASSQGGPGSEQYV. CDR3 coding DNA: TGTGCCAGCAGCCAGGGGGGACCCGGGAGCGAGCAGTACGTC.

The DNA for the CDR3 is TGTGCCAGCAGTTTATTGGCTAGCGGGGGCCTTGCCACCGGGGAGCTGTTTTTT. Translated, it gives CASSLLASGGLATGELFF. V and J are TRBV27 and TRBJ2-2, with 10 bases aligning to TRBD2. V lost 1 base and J lost 4; bases outside the gene matches: 9. This CDR3 comprises 18 residues. Germline assignment: CDR1 MNHEY and CDR2 SMNVEV (reference sequence).

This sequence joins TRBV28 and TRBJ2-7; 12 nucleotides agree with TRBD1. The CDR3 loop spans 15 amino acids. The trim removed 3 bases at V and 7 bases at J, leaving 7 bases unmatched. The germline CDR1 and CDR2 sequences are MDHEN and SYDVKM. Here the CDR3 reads CASSLGGTGGGEQYF. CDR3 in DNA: TGTGCCAGCAGTTTGGGGGGGACAGGGGGCGGAGAGCAGTACTTC.

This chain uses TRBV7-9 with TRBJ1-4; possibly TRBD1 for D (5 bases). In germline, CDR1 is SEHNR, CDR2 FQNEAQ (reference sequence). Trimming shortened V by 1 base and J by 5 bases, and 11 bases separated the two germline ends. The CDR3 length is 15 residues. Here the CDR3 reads CASSLGQGKNEKLFF. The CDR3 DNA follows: TGTGCCAGCAGCTTAGGTCAGGGCAAAAATGAAAAACTGTTTTTT. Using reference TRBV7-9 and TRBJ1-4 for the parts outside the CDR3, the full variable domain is DTGVSQNPRHKITKRGQNVTFRCDPISEHNRLYWYRQTLGQGPEFLTYFQNEAQLEKSRLLSDRFSAERPKGSFSTLEIQRTEQGDSAMYLCASSLGQGKNEKLFFGSGTQLSVL.